This T cell receptor (beta chain) was sequenced during a study of shared clonotypes between healthy human individuals. Overall study results and limits: Relative to clonotypes present in all four donors, those not shared had lower generation probabilities.

Around 30,000 T cell genomes (around 200 ng DNA) went into each sorted-subset replicate. Produced via immunoSEQ multiplex PCR; TCRdb's table is partial and in-frame only. The sample has around 750,000 clones, approximately 79% seen once; the top ten hold over 1.5%. Note on this clone: The antigen is undetermined.

This CDR3 comprises 13 residues. CDR1 and CDR2 (germline): SGHAT, FQDESV (reference sequence). V lost 1 base to trimming and J lost 8 bases, with 9 bases between them. Sample: memory CD4+ T cells sorted from blood. As to subset: CD45RA-negative fraction. The origin of this receptor is a woman aged 25 to 45 in good health. The gene calls are TRBV11-1 and TRBJ2-1; D ambiguous. CDR3 residues: CASSLDASHEQFF. The CDR3 coding sequence is TGTGCCAGCAGCTTAGACGCTTCCCATGAGCAGTTCTTC.